This T cell receptor (beta chain) was found in a study of T cell clones after liver transplantation. V was clipped by 1 base and J by 1 base, with 14 bases between them. Per germline, CDR1 SGHRS and CDR2 YFSETQ. This CDR3 is built from 16 residues. In regard to this clone: The target antigen is unknown.

Findings and caveats of the study: Donor-reactive sequences fell more than third party-reactive ones, suggesting partial deletion.

Measured with immunoSEQ multiplex PCR; TCRdb has only the in-frame clones, and not every one. This table holds 55,000 to 80,000 clones, 90% found once. Unstimulated PBMCs were sorted into CD3+CD4+ and CD3+CD8+ populations. The chain uses TRBV5-1 and TRBJ1-1, with D possibly being TRBD1 (6 bases). Sequences were derived from CD4+ T cells from blood, sampled before liver transplant. This clonotype was sampled from a human donor who received a liver transplant. The CDR3 loop reads CASSLTGGGTNTEAFF. The CDR3 nucleotides read TGCGCCAGCAGCTTGACCGGAGGGGGGACGAACACTGAAGCTTTCTTT.